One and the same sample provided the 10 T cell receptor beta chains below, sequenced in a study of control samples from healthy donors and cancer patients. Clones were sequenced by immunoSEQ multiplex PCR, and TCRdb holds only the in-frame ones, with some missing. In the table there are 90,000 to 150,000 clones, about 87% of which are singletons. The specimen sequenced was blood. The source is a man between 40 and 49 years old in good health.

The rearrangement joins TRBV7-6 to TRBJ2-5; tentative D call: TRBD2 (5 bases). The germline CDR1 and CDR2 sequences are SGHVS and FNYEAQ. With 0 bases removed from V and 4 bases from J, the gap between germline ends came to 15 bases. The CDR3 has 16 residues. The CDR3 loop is CASSLALSLAVETQYF. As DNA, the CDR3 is TGTGCCAGCAGCTTAGCACTGAGCCTAGCTGTAGAGACCCAGTACTTC.

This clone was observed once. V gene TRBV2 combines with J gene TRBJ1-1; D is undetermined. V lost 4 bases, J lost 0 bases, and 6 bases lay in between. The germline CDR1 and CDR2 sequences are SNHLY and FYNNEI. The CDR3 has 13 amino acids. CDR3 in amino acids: CASSASVNTEAFF. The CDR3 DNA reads TGTGCCAGCAGTGCTTCGGTGAACACTGAAGCTTTCTTT.

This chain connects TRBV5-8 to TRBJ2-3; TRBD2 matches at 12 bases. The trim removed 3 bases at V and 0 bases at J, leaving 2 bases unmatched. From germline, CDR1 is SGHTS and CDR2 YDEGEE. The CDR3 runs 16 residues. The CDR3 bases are TGTGCCAGCAGCTCAGGACTAGCGGGGAGCACAGATACGCAGTATTTT. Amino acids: CASSSGLAGSTDTQYF.

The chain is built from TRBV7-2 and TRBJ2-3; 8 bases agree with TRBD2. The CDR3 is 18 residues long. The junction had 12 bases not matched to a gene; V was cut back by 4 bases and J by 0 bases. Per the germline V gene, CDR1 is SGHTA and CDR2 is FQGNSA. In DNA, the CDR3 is TGTGCCAGCAGCTCACACCCCCTTCGGGGGGGAAGCACAGATACGCAGTATTTT. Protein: CASSSHPLRGGSTDTQYF.

The CDR3 DNA follows: TGCGCCAGCAGCTTGCTCGCGGGCTCTGGAAACACCATATATTTT. Translating gives CASSLLAGSGNTIYF. J is TRBJ1-3 and V is TRBV5-1; D call uncertain. The CDR3 covers 15 residues. Trimming shortened V by 1 base and J by 0 bases, and 8 bases separated the two germline ends. Germline V gene lookup returns CDR1 SGHRS and CDR2 YFSETQ.

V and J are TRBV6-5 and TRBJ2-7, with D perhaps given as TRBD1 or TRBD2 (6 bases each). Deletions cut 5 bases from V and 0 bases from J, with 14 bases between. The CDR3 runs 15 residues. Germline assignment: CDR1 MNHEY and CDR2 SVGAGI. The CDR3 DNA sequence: TGTGCCAGCAGTCGCGGGGACAAAAGCTCCTACGAGCAGTACTTC. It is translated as CASSRGDKSSYEQYF.

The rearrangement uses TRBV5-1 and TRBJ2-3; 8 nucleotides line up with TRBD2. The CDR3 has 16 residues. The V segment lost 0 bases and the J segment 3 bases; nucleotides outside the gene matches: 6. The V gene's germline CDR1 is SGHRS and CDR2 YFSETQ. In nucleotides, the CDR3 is TGCGCCAGCAGCTTGGGGACTAGCTTAGGTACAGATACGCAGTATTTT. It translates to CASSLGTSLGTDTQYF.

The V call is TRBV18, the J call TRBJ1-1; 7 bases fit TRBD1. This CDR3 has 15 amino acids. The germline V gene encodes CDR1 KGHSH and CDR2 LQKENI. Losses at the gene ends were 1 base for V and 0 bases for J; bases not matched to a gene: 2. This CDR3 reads CASSPRTGVNTEAFF. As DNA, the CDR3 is TGTGCCAGCTCACCACGGACAGGTGTGAACACTGAAGCTTTCTTT.

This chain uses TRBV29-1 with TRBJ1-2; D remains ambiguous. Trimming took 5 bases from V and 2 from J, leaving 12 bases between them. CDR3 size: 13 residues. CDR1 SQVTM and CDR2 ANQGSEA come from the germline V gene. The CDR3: CSVSTGSNYGYTF. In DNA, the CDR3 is TGCAGCGTTTCCACGGGCTCAAACTATGGCTACACCTTC.

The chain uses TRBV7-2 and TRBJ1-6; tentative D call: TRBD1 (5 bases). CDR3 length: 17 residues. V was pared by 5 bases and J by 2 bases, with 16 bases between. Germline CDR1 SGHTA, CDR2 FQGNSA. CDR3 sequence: CASSPGVGSAYNSPLHF. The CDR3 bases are TGTGCCAGCAGCCCGGGGGTAGGGAGCGCCTATAATTCACCCCTCCACTTT.